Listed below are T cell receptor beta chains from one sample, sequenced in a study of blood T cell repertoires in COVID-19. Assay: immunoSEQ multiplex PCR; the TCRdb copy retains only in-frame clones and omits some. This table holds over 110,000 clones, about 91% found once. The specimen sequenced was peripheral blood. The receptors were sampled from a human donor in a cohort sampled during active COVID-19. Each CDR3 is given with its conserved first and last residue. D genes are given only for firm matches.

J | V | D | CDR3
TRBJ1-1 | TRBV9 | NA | CASSVAEGAASTEAFF
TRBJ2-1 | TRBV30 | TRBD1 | CAWSPGQGFNEQFF
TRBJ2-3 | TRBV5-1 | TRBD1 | CASSLGQGALSTDTQYF
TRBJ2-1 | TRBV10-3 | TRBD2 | CAIFSGNYNEQFF
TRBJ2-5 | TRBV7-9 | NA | CASSSPRGAALWYQETQYF
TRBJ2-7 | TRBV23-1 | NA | CASTTNNTLGRDTYEQYF
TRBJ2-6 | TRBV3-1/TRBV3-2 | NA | CASSLNRGWKAGANVLTF
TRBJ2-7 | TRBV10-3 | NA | CAISEQGYEQYF
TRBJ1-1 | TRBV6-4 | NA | CASSVDRSSTEAFF
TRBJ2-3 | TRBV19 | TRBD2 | CASSLLLAGATDTQYF
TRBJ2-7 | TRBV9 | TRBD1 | CASSLTGAEQYF
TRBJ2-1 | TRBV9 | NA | CASSVEGDGNEQFF
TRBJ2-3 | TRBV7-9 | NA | CASSLEAGTDTQYF
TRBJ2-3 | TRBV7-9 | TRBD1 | CASSLGQATDTQYF
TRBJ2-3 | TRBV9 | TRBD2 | CASSRSGGDTDTQYF
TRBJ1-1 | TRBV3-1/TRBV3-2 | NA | CASSLFNTEAFF
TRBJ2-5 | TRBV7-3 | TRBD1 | CASSLGTGVETQYF
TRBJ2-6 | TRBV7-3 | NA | CASSSPTISGANVLTF
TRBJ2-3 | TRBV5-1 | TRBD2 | CASSFAGTRGTDTQYF
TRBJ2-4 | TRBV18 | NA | CASSPFQGLEAKNIQYF
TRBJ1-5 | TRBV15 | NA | CATSRDSDSNQPQHF
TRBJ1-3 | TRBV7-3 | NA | CASSPGSGNTIYF
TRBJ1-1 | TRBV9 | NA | CASSVGQGIGSANTEAFF
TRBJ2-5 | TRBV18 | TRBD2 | CASSPGTTQETQYF
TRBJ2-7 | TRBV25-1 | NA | CASTGGGQSYEQYF
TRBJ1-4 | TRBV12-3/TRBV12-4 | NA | CASSRGEKLFF
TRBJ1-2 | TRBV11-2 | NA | CASSLGTGRDYGYTF
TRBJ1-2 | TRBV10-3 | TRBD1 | CAMTGTGQATPYYGYTF
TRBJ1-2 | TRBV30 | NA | CAWSVLPGSAYGYTF
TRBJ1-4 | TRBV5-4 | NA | CASSLGGRSGYEKLFF